The TCR beta chain described here comes from a study of T cell repertoires in cytomegalovirus infection. Study-wide background: Indications of both CMV infection and matching HLA type were provided by public TCR beta signatures.

Whole-study findings and limits: Public TCR beta family frequency separated CMV-and-HLA carriers, including in an independent cohort.

With respect to this clonotype: The antigen is unknown.

TCRdb passed the reads through MiXCR, listing each CDR3 protein once. Of approximately 770,000 distinct CDR3 sequences in the sample, roughly 29% were seen once. The sequencing used cultured CD8+ T cells from PBMCs, collected from culture after CMV antigen stimulation. This clonotype was obtained from a human donor in good health (CMV status not recorded). Some clones in this sample may be carry-over from other donors' samples.

CDR3 sequence (DNA): TGTGCCAGCAGCTTGAGCGGGGGGGCGTTCACAGATACGCAGTATTTT. Translating gives CASSLSGGAFTDTQYF. The V and J genes are TRBV5-4 and TRBJ2-3, with 10 bases fitting TRBD2. The germline V gene has CDR1 SGHNT and CDR2 YYREEE (reference sequence). The CDR3 has 16 residues. V trimming: 1 base; J trimming: 2 bases; junction bases outside the gene matches: 4.